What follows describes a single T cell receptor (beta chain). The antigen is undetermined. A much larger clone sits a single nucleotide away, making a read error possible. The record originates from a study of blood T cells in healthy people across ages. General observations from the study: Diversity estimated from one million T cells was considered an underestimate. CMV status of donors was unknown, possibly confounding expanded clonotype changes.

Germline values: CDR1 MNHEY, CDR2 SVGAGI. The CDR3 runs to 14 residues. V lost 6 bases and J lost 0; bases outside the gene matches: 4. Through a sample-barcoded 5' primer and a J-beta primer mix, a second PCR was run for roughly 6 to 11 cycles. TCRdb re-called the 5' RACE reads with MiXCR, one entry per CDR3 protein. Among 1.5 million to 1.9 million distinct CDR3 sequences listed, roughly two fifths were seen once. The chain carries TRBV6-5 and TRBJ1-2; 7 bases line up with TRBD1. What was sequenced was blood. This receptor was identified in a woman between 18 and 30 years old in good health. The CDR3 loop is CASRYGTANYGYTF. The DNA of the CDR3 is TGTGCCAGCAGGTACGGGACAGCTAACTATGGCTACACCTTC.